The entry below gives a single T cell receptor beta chain sequence along with its context. CDR1 SGHTS and CDR2 YDEGEE come from the germline V gene. The CDR3 contains 14 residues. The ends lost 0 bases at V and 7 bases at J; junction bases unmatched: 5. Vbeta (60) and Jbeta (13) primers were used in the PCR. Repertoires were generated with immunoSEQ multiplex PCR, while TCRdb's copy carries only in-frame clones and drops some. In the table there are approximately 150,000 clones, 77% of which are singletons. The data belong to a study of cytomegalovirus exposure and HLA in healthy donors. The receptor was isolated from a female donor in good health and CMV-seronegative. V gene TRBV5-8 combines with J gene TRBJ1-1; 8 bases match TRBD1. Sequences were obtained from PBMCs. The CDR3 loop reads CASSLASGTGEAFF. CDR3 nucleotide sequence: TGTGCCAGCAGCTTGGCGTCAGGGACAGGTGAAGCTTTCTTT.